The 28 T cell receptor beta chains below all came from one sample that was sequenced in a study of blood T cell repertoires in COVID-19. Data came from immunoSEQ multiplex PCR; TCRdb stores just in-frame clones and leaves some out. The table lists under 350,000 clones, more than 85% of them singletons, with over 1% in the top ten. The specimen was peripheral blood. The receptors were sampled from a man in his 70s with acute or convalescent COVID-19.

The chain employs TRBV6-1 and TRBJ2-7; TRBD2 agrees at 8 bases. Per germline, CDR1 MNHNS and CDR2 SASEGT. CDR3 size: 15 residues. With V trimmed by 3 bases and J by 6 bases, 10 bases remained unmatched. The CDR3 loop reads CASSDSGRAVGEQYF. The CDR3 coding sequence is TGTGCCAGCAGTGATTCCGGGAGGGCCGTTGGCGAGCAGTACTTC.

CDR3 coding DNA: TGTGCCACCAACTCAGACAGGTCCTATGGCTACACCTTC. Encoded protein: CATNSDRSYGYTF. The chain couples TRBV25-1 to TRBJ1-2; a weak D match, TRBD1 (6 bases). The CDR3 extends over 13 amino acids. The germline V gene has CDR1 MGHDK and CDR2 SYGVNS. The V end lost 10 bases, the J end lost 4 bases, and 16 bases lay between the germline ends.

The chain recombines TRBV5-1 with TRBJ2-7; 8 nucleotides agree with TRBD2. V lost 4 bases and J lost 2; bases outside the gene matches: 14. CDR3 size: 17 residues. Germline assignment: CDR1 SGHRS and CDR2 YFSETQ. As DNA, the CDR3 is TGCGCCAGCAGCCAGGCTCACGGACTAGCCAGCCCCTACGAGCAGTACTTC. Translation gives CASSQAHGLASPYEQYF. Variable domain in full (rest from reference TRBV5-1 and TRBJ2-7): KAGVTQTPRYLIKTRGQQVTLSCSPISGHRSVSWYQQTPGQGLQFLFEYFSETQRNKGNFPGRFSGRQFSNSRSEMNVSTLELGDSALYLCASSQAHGLASPYEQYFGPGTRLTVT.

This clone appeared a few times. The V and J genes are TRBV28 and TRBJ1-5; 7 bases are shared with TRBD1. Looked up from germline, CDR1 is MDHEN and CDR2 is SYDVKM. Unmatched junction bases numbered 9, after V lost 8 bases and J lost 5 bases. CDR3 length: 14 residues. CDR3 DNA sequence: TGTGCCAGCCGATCACAGGGGCCTGATCAGCCCCAGCATTTT. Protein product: CASRSQGPDQPQHF.

This CDR3 is CATSRGQGEEKLFF. The CDR3 DNA is TGTGCCACCAGCAGAGGGCAGGGGGAGGAAAAACTGTTTTTT. The V call is TRBV15, the J call TRBJ1-4; TRBD1 aligns across 7 bases. The CDR3 contains 14 residues. Germline-derived CDR1 and CDR2 are LNHNV and YYDKDF (reference sequence). The V gene end was trimmed by 1 base and the J gene end by 8 bases; junction bases not matched to a gene: 4.

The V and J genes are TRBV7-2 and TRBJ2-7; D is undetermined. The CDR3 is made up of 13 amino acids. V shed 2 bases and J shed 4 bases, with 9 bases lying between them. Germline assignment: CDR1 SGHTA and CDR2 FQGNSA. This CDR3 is CASSLSSGYEQYF. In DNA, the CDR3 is TGTGCCAGCAGCTTATCTTCCGGGTACGAGCAGTACTTC.

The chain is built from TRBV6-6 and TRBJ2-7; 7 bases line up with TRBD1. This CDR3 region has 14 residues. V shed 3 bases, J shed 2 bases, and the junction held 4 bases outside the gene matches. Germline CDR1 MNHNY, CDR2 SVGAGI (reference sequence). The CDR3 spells CASSYKGQPYEQYF. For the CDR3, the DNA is TGTGCCAGCAGTTATAAGGGACAGCCCTACGAGCAGTACTTC.

The CDR3, as DNA: TGTGCCAGTCGCATCGTGGGCTCGCTGAACACTGAAGCTTTCTTT. As protein: CASRIVGSLNTEAFF. The V call is TRBV2, the J call TRBJ1-1, with D hard to call. In germline, CDR1 is SNHLY, CDR2 FYNNEI. The germline V and J ends were trimmed by 9 bases and 0 bases, with 17 bases remaining between them. This CDR3 is built from 15 residues.

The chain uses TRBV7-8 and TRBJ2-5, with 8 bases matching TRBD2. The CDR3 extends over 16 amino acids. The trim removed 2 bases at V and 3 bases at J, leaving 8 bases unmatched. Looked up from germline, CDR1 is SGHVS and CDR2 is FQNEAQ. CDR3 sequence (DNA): TGTGCCAGCAGCTTACTTGGTAGCGGGGCGAAAGAGACCCAGTACTTC. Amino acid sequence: CASSLLGSGAKETQYF.

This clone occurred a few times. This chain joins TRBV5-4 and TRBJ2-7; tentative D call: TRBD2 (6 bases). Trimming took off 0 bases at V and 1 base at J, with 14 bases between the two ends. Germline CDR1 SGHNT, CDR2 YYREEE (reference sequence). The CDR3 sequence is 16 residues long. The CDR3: CASSLAGGISSYEQYF. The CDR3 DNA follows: TGTGCCAGCAGCTTGGCCGGGGGAATCAGTTCCTACGAGCAGTACTTC.

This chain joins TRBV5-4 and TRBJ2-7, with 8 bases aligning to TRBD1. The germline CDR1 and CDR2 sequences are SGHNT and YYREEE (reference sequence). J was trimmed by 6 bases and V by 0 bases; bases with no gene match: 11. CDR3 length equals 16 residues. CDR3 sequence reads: CASSLEPPDRGSEQYF. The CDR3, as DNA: TGTGCCAGCAGCTTGGAGCCCCCTGACAGGGGATCCGAGCAGTACTTC.

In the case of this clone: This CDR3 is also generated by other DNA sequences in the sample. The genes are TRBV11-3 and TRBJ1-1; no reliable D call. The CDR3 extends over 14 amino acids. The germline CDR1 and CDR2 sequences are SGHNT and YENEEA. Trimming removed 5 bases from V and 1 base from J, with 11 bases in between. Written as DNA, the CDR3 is TGTGCCAGCAGCCTTGGACGGGGGAACACTGAAGCTTTCTTT. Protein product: CASSLGRGNTEAFF.

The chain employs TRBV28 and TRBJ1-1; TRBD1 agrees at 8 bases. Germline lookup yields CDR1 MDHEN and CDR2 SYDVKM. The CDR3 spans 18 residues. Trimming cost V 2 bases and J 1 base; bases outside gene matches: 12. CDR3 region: CASSLMGGQGARNTEAFF. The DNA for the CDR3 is TGTGCCAGCAGTTTAATGGGAGGGCAGGGGGCAAGGAACACTGAAGCTTTCTTT. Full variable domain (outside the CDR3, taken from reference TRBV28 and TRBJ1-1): DVKVTQSSRYLVKRTGEKVFLECVQDMDHENMFWYRQDPGLGLRLIYFSYDVKMKEKGDIPEGYSVSREKKERFSLILESASTNQTSMYLCASSLMGGQGARNTEAFFGQGTRLTVV.

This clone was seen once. DNA for the CDR3: TGTGCCAGCAGCGGTTTCTCAGATACGCAGTATTTT. It encodes CASSGFSDTQYF. This chain links TRBV9 with TRBJ2-3; D is uncertain. Between the trimmed V and J ends, which lost 3 bases and 4 bases, there was a span of 6 bases. Germline V CDR1 and CDR2: SGDLS, YYNGEE. CDR3 length: 12 amino acids. Full variable domain (missing parts from reference TRBV9 and TRBJ2-3): DSGVTQTPKHLITATGQRVTLRCSPRSGDLSVYWYQQSLDQGLQFLIQYYNGEERAKGNILERFSAQQFPDLHSELNLSSLELGDSALYFCASSGFSDTQYFGPGTRLTVL.

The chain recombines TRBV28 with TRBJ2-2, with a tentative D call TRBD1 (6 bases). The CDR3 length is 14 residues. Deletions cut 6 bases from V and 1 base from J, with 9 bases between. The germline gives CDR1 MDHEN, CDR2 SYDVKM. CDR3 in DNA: TGTGCCAGCAGGACGGGACAGAACACCGGGGAGCTGTTTTTT. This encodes CASRTGQNTGELFF. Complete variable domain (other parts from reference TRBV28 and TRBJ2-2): DVKVTQSSRYLVKRTGEKVFLECVQDMDHENMFWYRQDPGLGLRLIYFSYDVKMKEKGDIPEGYSVSREKKERFSLILESASTNQTSMYLCASRTGQNTGELFFGEGSRLTVL.

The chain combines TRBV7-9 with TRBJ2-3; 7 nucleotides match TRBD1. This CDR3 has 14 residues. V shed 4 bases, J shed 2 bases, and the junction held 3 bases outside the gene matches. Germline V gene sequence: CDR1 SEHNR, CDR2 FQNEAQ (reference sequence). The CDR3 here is CASSSDRPTDTQYF. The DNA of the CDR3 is TGTGCCAGCAGCTCGGACAGGCCCACAGATACGCAGTATTTT.

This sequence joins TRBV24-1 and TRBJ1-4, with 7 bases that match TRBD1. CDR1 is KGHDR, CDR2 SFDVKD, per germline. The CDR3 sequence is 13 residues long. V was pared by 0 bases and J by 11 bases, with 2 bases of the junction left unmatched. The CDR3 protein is CATSDLTTGKLFF. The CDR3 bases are TGTGCCACCAGTGATTTGACGACAGGGAAACTGTTTTTT.

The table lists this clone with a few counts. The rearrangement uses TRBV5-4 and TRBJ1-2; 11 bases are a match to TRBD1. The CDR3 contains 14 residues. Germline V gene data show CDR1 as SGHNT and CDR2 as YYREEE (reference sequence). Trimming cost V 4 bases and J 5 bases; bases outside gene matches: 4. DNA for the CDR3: TGTGCCAGCAGCAAGGGACAGGGGGTGTATGGCTACACCTTC. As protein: CASSKGQGVYGYTF.

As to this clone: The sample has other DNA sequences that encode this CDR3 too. The CDR3 sequence is CASSERSDTQYF. The DNA for the CDR3 is TGTGCCAGCAGTGAGAGGTCGGATACGCAGTATTTT. The J gene is TRBJ2-3, the V gene TRBV2, with unresolved D. The CDR3 is made up of 12 amino acids. Per the germline V gene, CDR1 is SNHLY and CDR2 is FYNNEI. Trimming stripped 3 bases from V and 6 bases from J, with 7 bases between.

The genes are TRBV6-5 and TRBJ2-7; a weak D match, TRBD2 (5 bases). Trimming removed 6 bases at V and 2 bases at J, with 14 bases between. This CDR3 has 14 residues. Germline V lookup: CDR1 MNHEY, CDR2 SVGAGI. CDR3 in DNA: TGTGCCAGCAGAAATCCGGGGTCTACCTACGAGCAGTACTTC. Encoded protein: CASRNPGSTYEQYF.

This CDR3 is CASSLRRVTGELFF. CDR3 coding DNA: TGTGCCAGCAGCTTAAGGAGGGTCACCGGGGAGCTGTTTTTT. V gene TRBV7-2 combines with J gene TRBJ2-2, with a weak D call TRBD2 (6 bases). V gave up 2 bases and J gave up 4 bases, with 8 bases separating them. Germline V gene sequence: CDR1 SGHTA, CDR2 FQGNSA. The CDR3 has 14 residues.

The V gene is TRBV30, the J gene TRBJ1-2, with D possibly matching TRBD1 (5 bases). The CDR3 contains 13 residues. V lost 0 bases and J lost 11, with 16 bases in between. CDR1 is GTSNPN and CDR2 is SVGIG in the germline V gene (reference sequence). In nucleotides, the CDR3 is TGTGCCTGGAGTGTAGGCAGGGCAGTTGGATACACCTTC. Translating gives CAWSVGRAVGYTF.

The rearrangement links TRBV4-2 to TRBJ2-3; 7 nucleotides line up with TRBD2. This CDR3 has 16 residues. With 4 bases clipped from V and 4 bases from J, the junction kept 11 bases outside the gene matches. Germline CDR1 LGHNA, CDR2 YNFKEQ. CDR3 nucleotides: TGTGCCAGCAGCCGAACAACTAGCGCCGCTTCAGATACGCAGTATTTT. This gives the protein CASSRTTSAASDTQYF.

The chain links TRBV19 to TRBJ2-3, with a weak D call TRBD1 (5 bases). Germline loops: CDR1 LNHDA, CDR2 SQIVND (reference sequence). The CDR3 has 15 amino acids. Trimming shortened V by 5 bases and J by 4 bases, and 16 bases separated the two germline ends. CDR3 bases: TGTGCCAGTAGTCTCCCTGTGGGGCGGTCAGATACGCAGTATTTT. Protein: CASSLPVGRSDTQYF.

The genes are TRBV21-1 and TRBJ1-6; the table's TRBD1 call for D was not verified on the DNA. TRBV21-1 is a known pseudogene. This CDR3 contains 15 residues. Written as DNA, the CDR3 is TGTGCCAGCAGCGGGGGACACCAATATAATTCACCCCTCCACTTT. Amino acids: CASSGGHQYNSPLHF.

CDR3 coding DNA: TGTGCCAGCAGTTACGGGGCCCCAGAGACCCAGTACTTC. Its protein product is CASSYGAPETQYF. V is TRBV6-6 and J is TRBJ2-5; a possible D gene is TRBD1 (5 bases). CDR3 length: 13 residues. Trimming took off 2 bases at V and 4 bases at J, with 8 bases between the two ends. Germline CDR1 reads MNHNY; CDR2 reads SVGAGI (reference sequence).

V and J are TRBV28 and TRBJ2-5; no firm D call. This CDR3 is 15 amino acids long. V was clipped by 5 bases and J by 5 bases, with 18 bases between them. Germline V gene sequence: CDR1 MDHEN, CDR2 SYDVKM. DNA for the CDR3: TGTGCCAGCAGTCCCTTAGCCGCCTCCGGGGAGACCCAGTACTTC. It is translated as CASSPLAASGETQYF.

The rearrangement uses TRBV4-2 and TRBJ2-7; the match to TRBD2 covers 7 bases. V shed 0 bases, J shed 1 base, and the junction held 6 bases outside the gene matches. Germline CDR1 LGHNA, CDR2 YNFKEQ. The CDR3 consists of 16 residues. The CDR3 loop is CASSQDKLAASYEQYF. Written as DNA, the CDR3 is TGTGCCAGCAGCCAAGATAAGCTAGCGGCATCCTACGAGCAGTACTTC.